The 21 T cell receptor beta chains below all came from one sample that was sequenced in a study of CD8+ T cells in alopecia areata (dated by TCRdb to the late 2010s). Library preparation employed the immunoSEQ multiplex PCR assay. RNA was extracted from all samples and reverse transcribed into cDNA as template for TCR sequencing. The table was pulled from immuneACCESS by TCRdb, which kept in-frame rearrangements only. Such tables lose some clones; where checked, under half of the loss comes from unresolved V genes, and the rest has no known cause. In this sample, more than 250,000 clones appear, none counted once only. Less than 1.5% of the sample comes from the top ten. Pooled mouse cutaneous lymph node cells were stained for CD4, CD8alpha, NKG2D, NKG2ACE and other markers and were then sorted on a BD Influx. The sample taken for sequencing was CD4+ T cells sorted from a lymph node. These receptors came from a C3H/HeJ mouse with alopecia areata. This strain of mice has MHC haplotype H2-k.

With respect to this clone: The germline and genes are mouse ones. The CDR3 extends 4 residues past the end of the read, so its final part is completed from the germline J gene. The V call is TRBV13-3, the J call TRBJ2-2; D gene uncertain. Germline V gives CDR1 NNHDY, CDR2 SYVADS. Trimming shortened V by 6 bases and J by 0 bases, and 6 bases separated the two germline ends. The CDR3 is made up of 13 amino acids. The CDR3 loop is CASKTANTGQLYF. The CDR3 bases that were read are TGTGCCAGCAAAACAGCAAACACCGGG.

For this clone: Here the gene names and germline are mouse. The CDR3 end is not reached by the read, which stops 3 residues before it; the germline J gene fills it in. Other DNA sequences of this sample code for an identical CDR3. The genes are TRBV19 and TRBJ1-6, with TRBD1 as a possible D gene (5 bases). TRBJ1-6 is an ORF; its function is uncertain. The CDR3 has 14 residues. The V gene's germline CDR1 is FNHDT and CDR2 SITEND (reference sequence). Trimming removed 4 bases from V and 3 bases from J, with 8 bases in between. CDR3 in amino acids: CASSRDSYNSPLYF. The CDR3 DNA, read in part, is TGTGCCAGCAGTCGTGACAGCTATAATTCGCCC.

Concerning this clone: Gene names and germline refer to mouse. The CDR3 goes on 4 residues after the read ends, and that part is filled in from the germline J gene. The rearrangement links TRBV1 to TRBJ2-2; tentative D call: TRBD1 (6 bases). The germline gives CDR1 NSQYPW, CDR2 LRSPGD (reference sequence). The CDR3 consists of 14 residues. Trimming took off 2 bases at V and 4 bases at J, with 8 bases between the two ends. CDR3 bases read: TGCACCTGCAGTGCACCGACAGGCACCGGG. Protein: CTCSAPTGTG. The complete CDR3 reads CTCSAPTGTGQLYF. The full variable domain, its missing parts supplied by reference TRBV1 and TRBJ2-2, is VTLLEQNPRWRLVPRGQAVNLRCILKNSQYPWMSWYQQDLQKQLQWLFTLRSPGDKEVKSLPGADYLATRVTDTELRLQVANMSQGRTLYCTCSAPTGTGQLYFGEGSKLTVL.

This clone occurred a few times. Any gene name here is a mouse gene name. The CDR3 goes on 4 residues after the read ends, and that part is filled in from the germline J gene. The same CDR3 is also encoded by other DNA sequences in this sample. V is TRBV1 and J is TRBJ1-1; maybe TRBD1 (5 bases). Looked up from germline, CDR1 is NSQYPW and CDR2 is LRSPGD (reference sequence). Trimming cost V 0 bases and J 0 bases, with 8 bases left between them. The CDR3 consists of 15 residues. Partial CDR3 DNA: TGCACCTGCAGTGCAGATCAGGGTTCAAACACA. Translating gives CTCSADQGSNT. The CDR3, in full, reads CTCSADQGSNTEVFF.

As regards this clone: Gene names are the mouse ones. The sequenced part of the CDR3 DNA is TGTGCCAGCAGTTTCAAGGGGGGTGCAGAA. Translated: CASSFKGGAE. The full CDR3 is CASSFKGGAETLYF. The chain employs TRBV19 and TRBJ2-3, with TRBD1 as a possible D gene (6 bases). Read data end 4 residues before the CDR3 end; the end is taken from the germline J gene. The CDR3 runs 14 residues. V was clipped by 4 bases and J by 1 base, with 10 bases between them. Germline V CDR1 and CDR2: FNHDT, SITEND (reference sequence).

This clone was seen only a few times. Germline and genes here are mouse. From the germline J gene comes the end of the CDR3, since the read stops 4 residues before it. This sequence joins TRBV19 and TRBJ1-2; TRBD1 aligns across 12 bases. The germline gives CDR1 FNHDT, CDR2 SITEND (reference sequence). This CDR3 is built from 14 residues. Partial CDR3 DNA: TGTGCCAGCAGGGGGGACAGGGGGCGATCC. It yields the protein CASRGDRGRS. The complete CDR3 protein is CASRGDRGRSDYTF.

With respect to this clone: Gene names and germline match the mouse. The CDR3 extends 3 residues past the end of the read, so its final part is completed from the germline J gene. J is TRBJ1-6 and V is TRBV5; D not resolved. TRBJ1-6 is designated an ORF whose function remains uncertain. This CDR3 has 14 residues. In germline, CDR1 is LGHNA, CDR2 YNLKQL (reference sequence). Trimming cost V 1 base and J 6 bases, with 7 bases left between them. CDR3 sequence: CASSQGRINSPLYF. CDR3 DNA (partial): TGTGCCAGCAGCCAAGGTCGTATTAATTCGCCC.

This clone was seen only a few times. The gene symbols are mouse symbols. The CDR3 end lies 4 residues beyond the end of the read and is filled in from the germline J gene. V and J are TRBV13-1 and TRBJ2-1; a possible D gene is TRBD1 (5 bases). CDR1 NSHNY and CDR2 SYGAGN come from the germline V gene. This CDR3 comprises 12 residues. CDR3 in amino acids: CASSDAGSEQFF. CDR3 bases read: TGTGCCAGCAGTGATGCAGGGTCT.

As concerns this clone: Gene labels here are mouse ones. The sequenced fragment ends 4 residues before the CDR3 boundary, so the rest is inferred from the germline J gene. The chain couples TRBV13-1 to TRBJ2-7; TRBD2 matches 13 bases. The CDR3 spans 16 residues. Looked up from germline, CDR1 is NSHNY and CDR2 is SYGAGN. The sequenced CDR3 bases are TGTGCCAGCAGTGGTCCCGGGACTGGGGGGGGGTAT. This gives the protein CASSGPGTGGGY. The full CDR3 is CASSGPGTGGGYEQYF.

This clone was counted between two and nine times. The gene names given are mouse names. The read stops 4 residues short of the end of the CDR3; the missing end is completed from the germline J gene. The chain couples TRBV19 to TRBJ2-5, with 10 bases identical to TRBD1. Germline CDR1 is FNHDT and CDR2 is SITEND (reference sequence). This CDR3 is 17 amino acids long. CDR3 DNA (partial): TGTGCCAGCAGTATAGTCCCGGGACAGGGGAGGCGAGAC. Encoded protein: CASSIVPGQGRRD. The complete CDR3 reads CASSIVPGQGRRDTQYF.

This clone came up a few times. The gene names given are mouse names. Sequencing ends 4 residues short of the CDR3 end; the germline J gene provides the rest. V usage is TRBV19 and J usage is TRBJ2-5, with 10 bases that match TRBD2. The CDR3 covers 16 residues. CDR1 FNHDT and CDR2 SITEND come from the germline V gene (reference sequence). The V and J ends lost 3 bases and 0 bases, in that order; junction bases with no gene match: 4. CDR3 in amino acids: CASSTGLGFNQDTQYF. The part of the CDR3 DNA that was read is TGTGCCAGCAGTACGGGACTGGGGTTTAACCAAGAC.

This clone was counted between two and nine times. The genes and germline here are from mouse. The read comes to an end 4 residues before the CDR3 does, leaving the germline J gene to fill in the end. The V call is TRBV13-1, the J call TRBJ1-1; D ambiguous. CDR1 and CDR2 from the germline V gene are NSHNY and SYGAGN. The CDR3 length is 11 residues. The chain's CDR3 is CASSWSTEVFF. The covered CDR3 bases are TGTGCCAGCAGTTGGTCTACA.

This clone was seen a few times. The listed genes are named as in mouse. The read falls 4 residues short of the CDR3 end, and the missing part is taken from the germline J gene. The V and J genes are TRBV13-1 and TRBJ2-1; D perhaps matches TRBD1 (5 bases). The V gene lost 5 bases and the J gene lost 4 bases, with 7 bases spanning the gap. The CDR3 loop spans 12 amino acids. The germline gives CDR1 NSHNY, CDR2 SYGAGN. The CDR3 here is CASRTGYAEQFF. CDR3 bases read: TGTGCCAGCAGAACAGGATATGCT.

A word on this clone: Here the gene names and germline are mouse. The read ends 3 residues before the CDR3 terminus; that terminus is restored from the germline J gene. Within the sample, other DNA sequences also encode this same CDR3. The chain recombines TRBV19 with TRBJ1-6; tentatively, D is TRBD1 (6 bases). TRBJ1-6 counts as an open reading frame of uncertain function. There are 15 residues in the CDR3. V gave up 2 bases and J gave up 3 bases, with 9 bases separating them. Germline V gene lookup returns CDR1 FNHDT and CDR2 SITEND (reference sequence). The CDR3 is CASSMGGLYNSPLYF. The sequenced part of the CDR3 DNA is TGTGCCAGCAGTATGGGGGGCCTCTATAATTCGCCC.

This clone was recorded a few times. Gene labels here are mouse ones. The read finishes 4 residues shy of the CDR3 end, and the germline J gene is used to complete it. The V gene is TRBV19, the J gene TRBJ2-1; D is unresolved. This CDR3 region has 15 residues. The V gene lost 2 bases and the J gene lost 0 bases, with 9 bases spanning the gap. Germline V gives CDR1 FNHDT, CDR2 SITEND (reference sequence). The CDR3 protein is CASSINAHNYAEQFF. The CDR3 DNA, read in part, is TGTGCCAGCAGTATTAACGCACATAACTATGCT.

This clone was counted only a few times. Mouse gene names apply. The read is 4 residues too short to cover the CDR3 end, so that end is filled in from the germline J gene. This sample includes further DNA sequences coding for the same CDR3. The chain uses TRBV5 and TRBJ2-1, with 10 bases aligning to TRBD2. The CDR3 runs 16 residues. Germline trimming cut 3 bases from V and 2 bases from J; bases unmatched to any gene: 4. The germline CDR1 and CDR2 sequences are LGHNA and YNLKQL (reference sequence). CDR3 DNA (partial): TGTGCCAGCAGCCAGGAAGACTGGGGGGACTATGCT. The encoded protein is CASSQEDWGDYA. The complete CDR3 protein is CASSQEDWGDYAEQFF.

Concerning this clone: The gene names here belong to mouse. The CDR3 end lies 4 residues beyond the end of the read and is filled in from the germline J gene. V usage is TRBV13-1 and J usage is TRBJ1-1; possibly TRBD1 for D (5 bases). Germline V gives CDR1 NSHNY, CDR2 SYGAGN. This CDR3 is built from 12 residues. CDR3 residues: CASSGQGSEVFF. The covered CDR3 bases are TGTGCCAGCAGTGGGCAGGGATCA.

This clone has a handful of counts. All gene names here are mouse names. The read gets to within 4 residues of the CDR3 end, and the germline J gene fills in the rest. The chain has TRBV13-1 and TRBJ2-4; 10 positions agree with TRBD1. Germline CDR1 NSHNY, CDR2 SYGAGN. CDR3 length equals 15 residues. V was pared by 3 bases and J by 0 bases, with 1 base of the junction left unmatched. CDR3 in amino acids: CASSGQGASQNTLYF. The covered CDR3 bases are TGTGCCAGCAGTGGACAGGGGGCTAGTCAAAAC.

Many counts were recorded for this clone. Here the gene names and germline are mouse. The CDR3 end is not reached by the read, which stops 4 residues before it; the germline J gene fills it in. V gene TRBV17 combines with J gene TRBJ1-1; TRBD1 might be the D (6 bases). The CDR3 covers 16 residues. Deletions cut 0 bases from V and 0 bases from J, with 11 bases between. In germline, CDR1 is MNHDT, CDR2 YYDKIL. The CDR3 spells CASSRDRGLANTEVFF. The CDR3 bases that were read are TGTGCTAGCAGTAGAGACAGGGGCCTTGCAAACACA. The full variable domain, in which reference TRBV17 and TRBJ1-1 provide the parts outside the CDR3, is DTTVKQNPRYKLARVGKPVNLICSQTMNHDTMYWYQKKPNQAPKLLLFYYDKILNREADTFEKFQSSRPNNSFCSLYIGSAGLEYSAMYLCASSRDRGLANTEVFFGKGTRLTVV.

This clone was detected only a few times. Gene names are mouse gene names. The CDR3 goes on 4 residues after the read ends, and that part is filled in from the germline J gene. This sample includes further DNA sequences coding for the same CDR3. V and J are TRBV13-3 and TRBJ1-2; 7 nucleotides align to TRBD1. The length of the CDR3 is 13 residues. Unmatched junction bases numbered 3, after V lost 7 bases and J lost 0 bases. CDR1 and CDR2 (germline): NNHDY, SYVADS. The covered CDR3 bases are TGTGCCAGCTCTCAGGGGGCAAACTCC. The encoded protein is CASSQGANS. The whole CDR3 sequence reads CASSQGANSDYTF.

This clone was seen only a few times. Gene labels here are mouse ones. The read falls 4 residues short of the CDR3 end, and the missing part is taken from the germline J gene. This CDR3 is also generated by other DNA sequences in the sample. V and J are TRBV19 and TRBJ2-3; D possibly corresponds to TRBD2 (7 bases). The length of the CDR3 is 15 residues. CDR1 FNHDT and CDR2 SITEND come from the germline V gene (reference sequence). The V gene lost 0 bases and the J gene lost 0 bases, with 8 bases spanning the gap. The chain's CDR3 is CASSIGGASAETLYF. The CDR3 DNA, read in part, is TGTGCCAGCAGTATAGGGGGGGCGAGTGCAGAA.